The clone carrying this T cell receptor (beta chain) was counted once. Antigen unknown. Other nucleotide sequences in the sample specify the same CDR3. The data are from a study of cytomegalovirus exposure and HLA in healthy donors. Turning to the study itself: Unique TCRs from HLA-typed donors, roughly 89 million of them, were held in an early data release.

Both 60 Vbeta primers and 13 Jbeta primers went into the PCR. Using immunoSEQ multiplex PCR, the repertoire was profiled, and TCRdb retains in-frame clones only, with some absent. The sample has 100,000 to 150,000 clones, roughly 74% seen once. The CDR3 runs 13 residues. V trimming: 1 base; J trimming: 4 bases; junction bases outside the gene matches: 0. Germline-derived CDR1 and CDR2 are SNHLY and FYNNEI. Overall study results and limits: It was only CMV serostatus that was available as immune exposure information. Cytomegalovirus-associated status was assigned to approximately 160 TCR beta chains.

The sequenced material came from PBMCs. The source is a woman aged 45-60 years in good health and CMV-seropositive. This rearrangement joins TRBV2 to TRBJ1-2, with 7 bases lining up with TRBD1. The chain's CDR3 is CASSEGQGYGYTF. DNA for the CDR3: TGTGCCAGCAGTGAAGGACAGGGCTATGGCTACACCTTC.